This T cell receptor beta chain originates from a study of cytomegalovirus exposure and HLA in healthy donors. With respect to this clone: The antigen is not known.

The repertoire was sequenced with immunoSEQ multiplex PCR; TCRdb's copy has only in-frame clones and lacks some. Found here are fewer than 250,000 clones, around nine tenths of them singletons; the top ten hold 2.6%. Study-wide points: Rarity characterized most TCR sequences, yet some public TCRs appeared in many donors.

The specimen sequenced was PBMCs. The sequence came from a man aged 18 to 30 in good health and CMV-seronegative.

CDR3 amino acids: CASSQPRTGRANEKLFF. The CDR3 nucleotides read TGCGCCAGCAGCCAACCGAGGACAGGGAGGGCCAATGAAAAACTGTTTTTT. J is TRBJ1-4 and V is TRBV4-1; 8 bases are shared with TRBD1. Germline CDR1 is MGHRA and CDR2 is YSYEKL. V lost 2 bases, J lost 5 bases, and 10 bases stayed unmatched. This CDR3 contains 17 residues.